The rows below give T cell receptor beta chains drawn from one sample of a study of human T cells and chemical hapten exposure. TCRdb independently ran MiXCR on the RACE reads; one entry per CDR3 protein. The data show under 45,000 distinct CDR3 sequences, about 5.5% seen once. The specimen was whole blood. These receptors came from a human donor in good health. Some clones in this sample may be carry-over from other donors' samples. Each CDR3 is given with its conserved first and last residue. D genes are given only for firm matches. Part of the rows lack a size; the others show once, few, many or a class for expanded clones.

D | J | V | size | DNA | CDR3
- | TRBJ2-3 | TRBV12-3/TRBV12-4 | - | TGTGCCAGCAGTTTCAGGGGCACAGATACGCAGTATTTT | CASSFRGTDTQYF
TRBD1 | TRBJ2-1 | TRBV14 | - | TGTGCCAGCAGCCCAGCAGGGGGAACCTCCTACAATGAGCAGTTCTTC | CASSPAGGTSYNEQFF
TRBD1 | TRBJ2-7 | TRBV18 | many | TGTGCCAGCTCACCTGGGACAGAACCCTACGAGCAGTACTTC | CASSPGTEPYEQYF
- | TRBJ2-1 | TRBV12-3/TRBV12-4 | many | TGTGCCAGCAGTTTTGACCAAGAGAGTGAGCAGTTCTTC | CASSFDQESEQFF
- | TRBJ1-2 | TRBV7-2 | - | TGTGCCAGCAGCTTATTAGGTACTATGGGATCCTATGGCTACACCTTC | CASSLLGTMGSYGYTF
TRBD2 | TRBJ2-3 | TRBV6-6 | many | TGTGCCAGCAGTTACACGTCCGCTAGCGGGGGAAGCACAGATACGCAGTATTTT | CASSYTSASGGSTDTQYF
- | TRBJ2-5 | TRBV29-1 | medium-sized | TGCAGCGTTGAACCGAGTGGAGAGACCCAGTACTTC | CSVEPSGETQYF
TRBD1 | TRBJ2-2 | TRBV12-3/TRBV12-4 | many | TGTGCCAGCAGTCCCCCAGACAGGGCCGGGGAGCTGTTTTTT | CASSPPDRAGELFF
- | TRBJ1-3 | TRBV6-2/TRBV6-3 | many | TGTGCCAGCAGTCTTGGGCCGGCGGAGCGAAACACCATATATTTT | CASSLGPAERNTIYF
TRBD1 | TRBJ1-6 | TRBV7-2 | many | TGTGCCAGCAGCTTAACGGGAGGACAGGAACATTCACCCCTCCACTTT | CASSLTGGQEHSPLHF
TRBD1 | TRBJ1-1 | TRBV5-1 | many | TGCGCCAGCAGCTTGGACTCAGGGACAGGGGCGGCTTTCTTT | CASSLDSGTGAAFF
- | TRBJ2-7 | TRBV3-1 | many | TGTGCCAGCAGCCAAGTGACCAGAACCTACGAGCAGTACTTC | CASSQVTRTYEQYF
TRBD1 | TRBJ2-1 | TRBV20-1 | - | TGCAGTGTGAGTGGTGTCGGCCCCTGGGGTGACAGGGTTGTCTACAATGAGCAGTTCTTC | CSVSGVGPWGDRVVYNEQFF
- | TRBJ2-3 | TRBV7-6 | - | TGTGCCAGCAGCTTAATGACGGGGGCCAAAGATACGCAGTATTTT | CASSLMTGAKDTQYF
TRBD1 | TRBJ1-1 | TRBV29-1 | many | TGCAGCGTTGATTGGCAGGGGGCCACTGAAGCTTTCTTT | CSVDWQGATEAFF
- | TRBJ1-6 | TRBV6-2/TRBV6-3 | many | TGTGCCAGCACCTTCACCGGGACTGCCCACAATTCACCCCTCCACTTT | CASTFTGTAHNSPLHF
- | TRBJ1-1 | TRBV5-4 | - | TGTGCCAGCTCTTCCCCGGGGGGCACTGAAGCTTTCTTT | CASSSPGGTEAFF
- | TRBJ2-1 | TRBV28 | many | TGTGCCACAGGACAGCGCTCCTACAATGAGCAGTTCTTC | CATGQRSYNEQFF
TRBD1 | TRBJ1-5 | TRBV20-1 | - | TGCAGTGCTAGACGGACAGGGAACAATCAGCCCCAGCATTTT | CSARRTGNNQPQHF
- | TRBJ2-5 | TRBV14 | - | TGTGCCAGCAGCCAAGATCCCCCTTCCGAGACCCAGTACTTC | CASSQDPPSETQYF
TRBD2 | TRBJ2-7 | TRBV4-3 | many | TGCGCCAGCAGCCAAGATGCCTCCGGGACTAGCGGACACTACGAGCAGTACTTC | CASSQDASGTSGHYEQYF
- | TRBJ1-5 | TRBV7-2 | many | TGTGCCAGCAGCTCAGGATCCCCGACAGGAAAAGCTTATAGCAATCAGCCCCAGCATTTT | CASSSGSPTGKAYSNQPQHF
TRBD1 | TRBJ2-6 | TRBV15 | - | TGTGCCACCAGCAGGGACAGGGTAGCTGGGGCCAACGTCCTGACTTTC | CATSRDRVAGANVLTF
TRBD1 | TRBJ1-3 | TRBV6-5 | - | TGTGCCAGCCTGGGGACAGGGATAAACACCATATATTTT | CASLGTGINTIYF
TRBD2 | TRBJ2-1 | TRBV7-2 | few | TGTGCCAGCAGCCAAGCACTAGCGGGGGGGCGTCATGAGCAGTTCTTC | CASSQALAGGRHEQFF
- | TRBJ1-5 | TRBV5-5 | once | TGTGCCAGCAGCTTGGGCGTGGGGGCGGCTCAGCCCCAGCATTTT | CASSLGVGAAQPQHF
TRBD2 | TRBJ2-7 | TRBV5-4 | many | TGTGCCAGCAGCTTGGGCGGGGGGCTTGACGAGCAGTACTTC | CASSLGGGLDEQYF
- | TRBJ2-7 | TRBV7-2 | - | TGTGCCAGCAGCTTACTGCACGGGACCTACGAGCAGTACTTC | CASSLLHGTYEQYF
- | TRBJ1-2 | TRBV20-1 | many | TGCAGTGCTAACCGGGTGGGTGGCTACACCTTC | CSANRVGGYTF
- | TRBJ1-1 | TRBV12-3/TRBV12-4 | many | TGTGCCAGCAGAGGAAGGAGGTCGTACACTGAAGCTTTCTTT | CASRGRRSYTEAFF
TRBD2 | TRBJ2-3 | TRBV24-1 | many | TGTGCCACCAGTGACCCAGCGGGAGTGACAGATACGCAGTATTTT | CATSDPAGVTDTQYF
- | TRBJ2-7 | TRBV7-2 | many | TGTGCCAGCAGCTCGGACGGAAGGGGAACCTACGAGCAGTACTTC | CASSSDGRGTYEQYF
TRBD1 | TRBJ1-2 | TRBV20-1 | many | TGCAGTGCTTCTCGTAGGGCAGGGGGCGACTACTATGGCTACACCTTC | CSASRRAGGDYYGYTF
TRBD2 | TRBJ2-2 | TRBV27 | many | TGTGCCAGCAGTTTCTCTAGCGGGGGGGTCGGAGGGGAGCTGTTTTTT | CASSFSSGGVGGELFF
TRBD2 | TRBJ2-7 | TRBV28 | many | TGTGCCAGCAGACTTGGGACTAGCGCGTCCTACGAGCAGTACTTC | CASRLGTSASYEQYF
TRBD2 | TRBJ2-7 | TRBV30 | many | TGTGCCTGGAGTGTTGAAGCGGGGGGGCCCTACGAGCAGTACTTC | CAWSVEAGGPYEQYF
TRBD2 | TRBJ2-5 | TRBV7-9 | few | TGTGCCAGCAGCGTCCCGGGACTAGGAACAGAGACCCAGTACTTC | CASSVPGLGTETQYF
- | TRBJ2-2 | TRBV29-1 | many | TGCAGCGTTGAAGATCCCTCCACTAGATCAACCGGGGAGCTGTTTTTT | CSVEDPSTRSTGELFF
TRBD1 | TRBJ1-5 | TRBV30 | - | TGTGCCTGGAGTCCACAGGGGTTCAATCAGCCCCAGCATTTT | CAWSPQGFNQPQHF
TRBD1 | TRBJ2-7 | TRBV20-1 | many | TGCAGTGCTCAGACAGGGGAGTACGAGCAGTACTTC | CSAQTGEYEQYF
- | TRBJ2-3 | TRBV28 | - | TGTGCCAGCAGTCCCACGTCCGGGGGCGCGTGGGCAGATACGCAGTATTTT | CASSPTSGGAWADTQYF
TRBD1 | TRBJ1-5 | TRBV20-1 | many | TGCAGTGCTAGAGATATTAAGGGGGCAGGGAATCAGCCCCAGCATTTT | CSARDIKGAGNQPQHF
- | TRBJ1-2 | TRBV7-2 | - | TGTGCCAGCAGCCCTACTATTGGGGGCGGGTATGGCTACACCTTC | CASSPTIGGGYGYTF
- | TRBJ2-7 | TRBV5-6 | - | TGTGCCAGCAGCTCTGGGAACCCCTACGAGCAGTACTTC | CASSSGNPYEQYF
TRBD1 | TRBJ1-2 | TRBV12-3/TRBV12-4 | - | TGTGCCAGCAGTAACCAGGGGGCGTCCGGCTACACCTTC | CASSNQGASGYTF
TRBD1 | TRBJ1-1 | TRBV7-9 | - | TGTGCCAGCAGCTGGGGACAGTTGAACACTGAAGCTTTCTTT | CASSWGQLNTEAFF
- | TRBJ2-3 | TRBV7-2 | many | TGTGCCAGCAGGTTCTCTAGGGAAGATACGCAGTATTTT | CASRFSREDTQYF
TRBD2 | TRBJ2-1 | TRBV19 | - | TGTGCCAGTAGGCATCTAGCGGGCAATGAGCAGTTCTTC | CASRHLAGNEQFF
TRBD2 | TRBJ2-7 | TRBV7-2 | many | TGTGCCAGCAGCTTAACTAGCGGCGCCTACGAGCAGTACTTC | CASSLTSGAYEQYF
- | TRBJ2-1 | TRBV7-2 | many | TGTGCCAGCAGCTTAGGTCTAGTCGGAAACGATGAGCAGTTCTTC | CASSLGLVGNDEQFF
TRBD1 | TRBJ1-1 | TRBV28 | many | TGTGCCAGCAGTTCCCTGACAGGGGGTGTCACTGAAGCTTTCTTT | CASSSLTGGVTEAFF
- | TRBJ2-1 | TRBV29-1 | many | TGCAGCGTTGTTATCCCCAATGAGCAGTTCTTC | CSVVIPNEQFF
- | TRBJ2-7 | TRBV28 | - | TGTGCCAGCAGTTCTGCCCGGAGCGCTCCTTTCTCCTACGAGCAGTACTTC | CASSSARSAPFSYEQYF
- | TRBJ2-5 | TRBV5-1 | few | TGCGCCAGCAGCTTGGTATCAAACCAAGAGACCCAGTACTTC | CASSLVSNQETQYF
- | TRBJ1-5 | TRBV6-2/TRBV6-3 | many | TGTGCCAGCAGTTACTCGCCCAGGGGATCGGGCGATGGCAATCAGCCCCAGCATTTT | CASSYSPRGSGDGNQPQHF
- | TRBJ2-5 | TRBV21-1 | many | TGTGCCAGCAGCAACCCCCCGGGACAGCAAGAGACCCAGTACTTC | CASSNPPGQQETQYF
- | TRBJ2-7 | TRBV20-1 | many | TGCAGTGCTAGAGCCGGGGCAAGAAGCTACGAGCAGTACTTC | CSARAGARSYEQYF